This is a list of T cell receptor beta chains from one sample in a study of patients and donors after allogeneic stem cell transplantation. TCRdb itself ran the RT-PCR reads through MiXCR, one entry per CDR3 protein. The sample shows roughly 180,000 distinct CDR3 sequences, roughly two fifths of them seen only once. Material: blood, either unsorted or a sorted T cell fraction (not recorded which). The receptor set was obtained from a human donor who was either an allogeneic HSCT recipient or a stem cell or donor lymphocyte infusion donor (not recorded which). It is not recorded whose cells these are; they may come from a transplant donor. Each CDR3 is given with its conserved first and last residue. D genes are given only for firm matches. Expanded clones get a size class; other rows say once, few or many, or leave the size out.

d_call | clone_size | j_call | v_call | cdr3_aa | cdr3_nt
- | - | TRBJ2-2 | TRBV5-1 | CASSVAGTPVGELFF | TGCGCCAGCAGCGTCGCCGGGACCCCAGTCGGGGAGCTGTTTTTT
- | - | TRBJ1-1 | TRBV5-1 | CASSLEISGEKAFF | TGCGCCAGCAGCTTGGAAATCTCGGGGGAGAAGGCTTTCTTT
- | few | TRBJ1-5 | TRBV2 | CASSHDSYSNQPQHF | TGTGCCAGCAGTCATGACAGCTATAGCAATCAGCCCCAGCATTTT
TRBD1 | - | TRBJ2-2 | TRBV27 | CASSPGQGTGELFF | TGTGCCAGCAGCCCGGGACAGGGGACCGGGGAGCTGTTTTTT
- | - | TRBJ1-2 | TRBV7-8 | CASSLPGPREGYTF | TGTGCCAGCAGCCTACCGGGACCCAGGGAGGGCTACACCTTC
TRBD2 | - | TRBJ2-5 | TRBV3-1 | CASSQDIAGAAVQETQYF | TGTGCCAGCAGCCAAGATATAGCGGGGGCTGCCGTCCAAGAGACCCAGTACTTC
TRBD1 | - | TRBJ1-1 | TRBV6-2/TRBV6-3 | CASSWGIRTGTNTEAFF | TGTGCCAGCAGTTGGGGAATTAGGACAGGTACTAACACTGAAGCTTTCTTT
- | - | TRBJ1-6 | TRBV12-3/TRBV12-4 | CASSLTATNNSPLHF | TGTGCCAGCAGTCTGACAGCAACTAATAATTCACCCCTCCACTTT
- | - | TRBJ1-2 | TRBV4-3 | CASSQGGGIYGYTF | TGCGCCAGCAGCCAAGGGGGAGGGATCTATGGCTACACCTTC
- | - | TRBJ2-5 | TRBV7-2 | CASSSYLEETQYF | TGTGCCAGCAGCTCGTACCTGGAAGAGACCCAGTACTTC
TRBD1 | - | TRBJ1-1 | TRBV6-6 | CASISTGATEAFF | TGTGCCAGCATCTCAACAGGGGCCACTGAAGCTTTCTTT
TRBD1 | - | TRBJ1-2 | TRBV6-5 | CASSYFVTGTYGYTF | TGTGCCAGCAGTTACTTTGTGACAGGGACCTATGGCTACACCTTC
- | - | TRBJ2-7 | TRBV12-3/TRBV12-4 | CASSPDRTYEQYF | TGTGCCAGCAGTCCCGACAGGACCTACGAGCAGTACTTC
- | few | TRBJ2-5 | TRBV12-3/TRBV12-4 | CASSPGLLQETQYF | TGTGCCAGCAGCCCGGGACTCCTCCAAGAGACCCAGTACTTC
- | - | TRBJ2-7 | TRBV3-1 | CASSQGGEGYEQYF | TGTGCCAGCAGCCAAGGAGGCGAGGGCTACGAGCAGTACTTC
- | - | TRBJ1-5 | TRBV12-3/TRBV12-4 | CASSPQGGYSNQPQHF | TGTGCCAGCAGTCCCCAGGGAGGGTATAGCAATCAGCCCCAGCATTTT
TRBD1 | once | TRBJ1-1 | TRBV2 | CASSEGDRGLLNTEAFF | TGTGCCAGCAGTGAAGGGGACAGGGGGCTATTGAACACTGAAGCTTTCTTT
TRBD1 | - | TRBJ1-2 | TRBV7-2 | CASSGRGTGFGYTF | TGTGCCAGCAGCGGACGCGGGACAGGGTTTGGCTACACCTTC
- | - | TRBJ2-3 | TRBV27 | CASNQRTIVSTDTQYF | TGTGCCAGCAACCAACGGACCATCGTTAGCACAGATACGCAGTATTTT
- | - | TRBJ1-4 | TRBV6-5 | CANTGLGSGEKLFF | TGTGCCAATACGGGTTTGGGCTCTGGTGAAAAACTGTTTTTT
- | few | TRBJ1-3 | TRBV6-5 | CASSTRGVSGNTIYF | TGTGCCAGCAGTACCAGGGGCGTCTCTGGAAACACCATATATTTT
TRBD2 | once | TRBJ2-1 | TRBV9 | CASSVASGRENEQFF | TGTGCCAGCAGCGTAGCTAGCGGGAGGGAGAATGAGCAGTTCTTC
- | - | TRBJ2-1 | TRBV27 | CASSLSSGATYNEQFF | TGTGCCAGCAGTTTAAGTTCAGGGGCTACATACAATGAGCAGTTCTTC
- | - | TRBJ2-7 | TRBV29-1 | CSVVGGFSYEQYF | TGCAGCGTTGTTGGTGGGTTCTCCTACGAGCAGTACTTC
- | - | TRBJ2-7 | TRBV3-1 | CASSQETLYEQYF | TGTGCCAGCAGCCAAGAGACTCTCTACGAGCAGTACTTC
- | - | TRBJ2-7 | TRBV6-5 | CASSYSGGGEQYF | TGTGCCAGCAGTTACTCGGGAGGGGGAGAGCAGTACTTC
TRBD2 | - | TRBJ2-3 | TRBV4-3 | CASSQGSAGGTPDTQYF | TGCGCCAGCAGCCAAGGTTCAGCGGGAGGAACCCCAGATACGCAGTATTTT
- | - | TRBJ1-5 | TRBV9 | CASSVDSGDYSNQPQHF | TGTGCCAGCAGCGTAGATTCAGGGGATTATAGCAATCAGCCCCAGCATTTT
- | few | TRBJ1-3 | TRBV15 | CATSRDGGPGNTIYF | TGTGCCACCAGCAGAGATGGGGGTCCTGGAAACACCATATATTTT
- | - | TRBJ1-3 | TRBV3-1 | CASSQHPIYF | TGTGCCAGCAGCCAGCATCCCATATATTTT
- | - | TRBJ2-5 | TRBV9 | CASSRSLARRESETQYF | TGTGCCAGCAGCCGTAGTCTAGCGAGGAGGGAATCAGAGACCCAGTACTTC
- | - | TRBJ2-7 | TRBV7-9 | CASSPTTASSYEQYF | TGTGCCAGCAGCCCGACGACAGCGAGCTCCTACGAGCAGTACTTC
TRBD1 | few | TRBJ1-5 | TRBV2 | CASSDDRGANQPQHF | TGTGCCAGCAGTGACGACAGGGGGGCCAATCAGCCCCAGCATTTT
- | few | TRBJ1-1 | TRBV29-1 | CSVTEGMNTEAFF | TGCAGCGTTACCGAGGGCATGAACACTGAAGCTTTCTTT
- | few | TRBJ1-3 | TRBV7-2 | CASSRLDGALPGNTIYF | TGTGCCAGCAGTCGTTTGGACGGGGCCTTACCTGGAAACACCATATATTTT
TRBD1 | - | TRBJ1-2 | TRBV4-3 | CASSQEFEGAHGYTF | TGCGCCAGCAGCCAAGAATTCGAGGGGGCGCATGGCTACACCTTC
- | - | TRBJ2-3 | TRBV10-2 | CASSGFSTDTQYF | TGCGCCAGCTCGGGGTTTAGCACAGATACGCAGTATTTT
TRBD2 | - | TRBJ2-1 | TRBV9 | CASSVALAGGHNEQFF | TGTGCCAGCAGCGTAGCTCTGGCGGGAGGGCACAATGAGCAGTTCTTC
TRBD1 | - | TRBJ2-7 | TRBV30 | CAWAMTGVGEQYF | TGTGCCTGGGCTATGACAGGGGTTGGCGAGCAGTACTTC
TRBD1 | - | TRBJ1-3 | TRBV5-1 | CASSYTGDSGNTIYF | TGCGCCAGCAGCTATACAGGGGACTCTGGAAACACCATATATTTT
TRBD2 | - | TRBJ2-1 | TRBV3-1 | CASSQGRESYNEQFF | TGTGCCAGCAGCCAAGGGCGGGAGAGTTACAATGAGCAGTTCTTC
TRBD2 | once | TRBJ2-1 | TRBV9 | CASSVDFYGGGTGTSSYNEQFF | TGTGCCAGCAGCGTAGATTTCTACGGCGGAGGTACAGGGACTAGCTCCTACAATGAGCAGTTCTTC
- | many | TRBJ1-3 | TRBV12-3/TRBV12-4 | CASSPSGNTIYF | TGTGCCAGCAGCCCATCTGGAAACACCATATATTTT
- | few | TRBJ1-1 | TRBV4-3 | CASSQFLTGRRTEAFF | TGCGCCAGCAGCCAATTTCTGACAGGCAGAAGGACTGAAGCTTTCTTT
- | - | TRBJ1-1 | TRBV5-1 | CASSPPGLNTEAFF | TGCGCCAGCAGCCCACCGGGCCTGAACACTGAAGCTTTCTTT
- | - | TRBJ1-5 | TRBV6-2/TRBV6-3 | CASSYSPQPQHF | TGTGCCAGCAGTTACTCCCCTCAGCCCCAGCATTTT
- | - | TRBJ2-4 | TRBV19 | CASSIGKGNIQYF | TGTGCCAGTAGTATAGGCAAGGGGAACATTCAGTACTTC
TRBD1 | - | TRBJ2-4 | TRBV29-1 | CSVEVGTVAKNIQYF | TGCAGCGTTGAAGTGGGGACAGTAGCCAAAAACATTCAGTACTTC
TRBD1 | - | TRBJ2-1 | TRBV5-1 | CASSNLPGTGGNEQFF | TGCGCCAGCAGCAACCTACCCGGGACAGGGGGCAATGAGCAGTTCTTC
- | - | TRBJ1-2 | TRBV3-1 | CASSQDSKGHLDYGYTF | TGTGCCAGCAGCCAAGATTCCAAGGGACACCTTGACTATGGCTACACCTTC
TRBD1 | once | TRBJ2-5 | TRBV5-1 | CASSQDRGQETQYF | TGCGCCAGCAGCCAGGACAGGGGGCAAGAGACCCAGTACTTC
- | - | TRBJ1-1 | TRBV29-1 | CSVLGVMGNTEAFF | TGCAGCGTTCTAGGGGTTATGGGGAACACTGAAGCTTTCTTT
- | - | TRBJ1-3 | TRBV5-1 | CASSLDPRGGNTIYF | TGCGCCAGCAGCTTGGACCCCCGGGGTGGAAACACCATATATTTT